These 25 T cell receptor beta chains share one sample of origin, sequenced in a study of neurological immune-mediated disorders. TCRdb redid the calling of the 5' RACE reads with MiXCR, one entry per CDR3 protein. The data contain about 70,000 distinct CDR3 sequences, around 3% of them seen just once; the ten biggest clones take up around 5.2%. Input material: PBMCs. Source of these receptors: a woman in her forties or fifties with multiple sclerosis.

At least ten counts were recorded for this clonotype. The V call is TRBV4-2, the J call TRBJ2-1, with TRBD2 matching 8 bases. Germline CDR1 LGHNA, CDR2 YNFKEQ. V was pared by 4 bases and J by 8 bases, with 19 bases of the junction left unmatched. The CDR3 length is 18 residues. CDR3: CASSLRPSGLSVEDEQFF. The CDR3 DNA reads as TGTGCCAGCAGCCTAAGGCCTAGCGGGCTTTCTGTGGAAGATGAGCAGTTCTTC.

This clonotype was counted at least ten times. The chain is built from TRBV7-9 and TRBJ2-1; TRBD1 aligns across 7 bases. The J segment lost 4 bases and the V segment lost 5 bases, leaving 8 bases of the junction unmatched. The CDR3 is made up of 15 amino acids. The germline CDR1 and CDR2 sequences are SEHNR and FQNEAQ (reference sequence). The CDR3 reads CASSPRQGAYNEQFF. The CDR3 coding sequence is TGTGCCAGCAGCCCCCGACAGGGCGCGTACAATGAGCAGTTCTTC.

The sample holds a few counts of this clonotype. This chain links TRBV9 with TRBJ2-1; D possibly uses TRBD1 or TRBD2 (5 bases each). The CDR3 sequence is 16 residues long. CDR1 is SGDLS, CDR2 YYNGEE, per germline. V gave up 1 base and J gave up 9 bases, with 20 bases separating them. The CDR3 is CASSVSPGLGGGEQFF. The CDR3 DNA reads TGTGCCAGCAGCGTAAGCCCAGGGTTAGGAGGAGGTGAGCAGTTCTTC.

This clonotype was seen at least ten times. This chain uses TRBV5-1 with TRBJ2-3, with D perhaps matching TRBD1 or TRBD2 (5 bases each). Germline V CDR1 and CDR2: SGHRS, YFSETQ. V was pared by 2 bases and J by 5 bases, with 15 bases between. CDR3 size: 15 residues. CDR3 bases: TGCGCCAGCAGCTTAAGAGGGGAAATAAGAGATACGCAGTATTTT. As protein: CASSLRGEIRDTQYF.

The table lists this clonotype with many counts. As DNA, the CDR3 is TGTGCCAGCTCACCCTCCGGGAACACTGAAGCTTTCTTT. Residues: CASSPSGNTEAFF. This chain uses TRBV18 with TRBJ1-1; D is unclear. Germline values: CDR1 KGHSH, CDR2 LQKENI. Trimming removed 3 bases from V and 1 base from J, with 6 bases in between. The CDR3 length is 13 residues.

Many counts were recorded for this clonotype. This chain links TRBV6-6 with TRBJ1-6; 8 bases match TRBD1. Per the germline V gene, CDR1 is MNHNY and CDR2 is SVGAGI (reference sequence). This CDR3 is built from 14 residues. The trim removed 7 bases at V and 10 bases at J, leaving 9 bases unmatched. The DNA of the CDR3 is TGTGCCAGCATCCTGGACAGGGCCGTCTCACCCCTCCACTTT. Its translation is CASILDRAVSPLHF.

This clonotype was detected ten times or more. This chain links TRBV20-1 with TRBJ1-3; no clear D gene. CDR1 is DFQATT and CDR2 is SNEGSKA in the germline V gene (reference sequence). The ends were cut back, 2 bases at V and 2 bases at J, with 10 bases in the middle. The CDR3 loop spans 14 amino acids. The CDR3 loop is CSARSGFTGNTIYF. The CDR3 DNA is TGCAGTGCTAGATCGGGGTTCACTGGAAACACCATATATTTT.

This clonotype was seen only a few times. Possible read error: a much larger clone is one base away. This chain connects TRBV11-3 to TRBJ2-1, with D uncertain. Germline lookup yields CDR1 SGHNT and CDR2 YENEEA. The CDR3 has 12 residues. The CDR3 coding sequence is TGTGCCAGCAGCCTCGTGGGCAATGCGCAGTTCTTC. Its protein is CASSLVGNAQFF. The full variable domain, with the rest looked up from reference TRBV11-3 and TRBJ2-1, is EAGVVQSPRYKIIEKKQPVAFWCNPISGHNTLYWYLQNLGQGPELLIRYENEEAVDDSQLPKDRFSAERLKGVDSTLKIQPAELGDSAVYLCASSLVGNAQFFGPGTRLTVL.

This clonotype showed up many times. CDR3 in amino acids: CSAREQGRGEQFF. The CDR3 region has the DNA TGCAGTGCTAGAGAGCAGGGGAGGGGAGAGCAGTTCTTC. The chain is built from TRBV20-1 and TRBJ2-1; D perhaps matches TRBD2 (7 bases). CDR3 length: 13 residues. V was pared by 0 bases and J by 10 bases, with 13 bases between. Germline-derived CDR1 and CDR2 are DFQATT and SNEGSKA (reference sequence).

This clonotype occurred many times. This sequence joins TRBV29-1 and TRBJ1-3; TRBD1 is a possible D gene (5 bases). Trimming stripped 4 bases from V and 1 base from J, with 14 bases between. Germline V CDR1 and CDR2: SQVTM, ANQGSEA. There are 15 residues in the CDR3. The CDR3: CSVGQSATSGNTIYF. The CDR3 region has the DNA TGCAGCGTTGGACAGTCAGCGACGTCTGGAAACACCATATATTTT.

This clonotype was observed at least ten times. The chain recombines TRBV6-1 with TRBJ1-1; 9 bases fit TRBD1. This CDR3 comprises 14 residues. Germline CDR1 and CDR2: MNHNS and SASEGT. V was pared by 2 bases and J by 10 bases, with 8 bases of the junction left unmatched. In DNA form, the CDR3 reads TGTGCCAGCAGTGAAACAACAGGGGGCGGCGGAGCTTTCTTT. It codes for CASSETTGGGGAFF.

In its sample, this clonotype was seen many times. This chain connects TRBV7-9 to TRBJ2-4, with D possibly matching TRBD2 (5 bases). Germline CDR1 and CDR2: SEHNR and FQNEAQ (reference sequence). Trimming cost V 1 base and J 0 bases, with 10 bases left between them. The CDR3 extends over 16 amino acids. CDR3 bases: TGTGCCAGCAGCTTAGGGCGGGCCCTAGCCAAAAACATTCAGTACTTC. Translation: CASSLGRALAKNIQYF.

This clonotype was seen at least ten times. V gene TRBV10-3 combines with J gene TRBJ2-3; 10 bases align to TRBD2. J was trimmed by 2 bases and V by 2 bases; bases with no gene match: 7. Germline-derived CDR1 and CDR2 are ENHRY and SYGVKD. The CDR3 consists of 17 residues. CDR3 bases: TGTGCCATCAGTGAGCAGGCTAGCGGGGGAAACACAGATACGCAGTATTTT. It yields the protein CAISEQASGGNTDTQYF.

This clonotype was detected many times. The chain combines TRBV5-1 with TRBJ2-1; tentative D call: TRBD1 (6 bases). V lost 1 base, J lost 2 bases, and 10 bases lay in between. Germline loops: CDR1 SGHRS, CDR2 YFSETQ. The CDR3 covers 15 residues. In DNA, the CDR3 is TGCGCCAGCAGCTTGACCGGGACAACCTACAATGAGCAGTTCTTC. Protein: CASSLTGTTYNEQFF.

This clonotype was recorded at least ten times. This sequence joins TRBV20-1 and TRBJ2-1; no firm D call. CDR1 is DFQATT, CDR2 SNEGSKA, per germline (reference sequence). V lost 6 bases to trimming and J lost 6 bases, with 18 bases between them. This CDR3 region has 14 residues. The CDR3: CSASHSQVINEQFF. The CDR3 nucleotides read TGCAGTGCCTCGCACAGCCAGGTGATCAATGAGCAGTTCTTC.

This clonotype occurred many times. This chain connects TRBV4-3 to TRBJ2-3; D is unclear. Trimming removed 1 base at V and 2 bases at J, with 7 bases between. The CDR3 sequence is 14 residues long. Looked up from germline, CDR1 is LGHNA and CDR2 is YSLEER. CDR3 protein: CASSQVTFTDTQYF. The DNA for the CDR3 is TGCGCCAGCAGCCAAGTGACCTTCACAGATACGCAGTATTTT.

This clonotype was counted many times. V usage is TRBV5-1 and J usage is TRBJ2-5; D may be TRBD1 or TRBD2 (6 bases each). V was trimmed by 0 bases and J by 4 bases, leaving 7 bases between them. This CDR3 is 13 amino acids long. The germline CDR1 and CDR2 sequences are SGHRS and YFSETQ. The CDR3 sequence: CASSLEGGETQYF. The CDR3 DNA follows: TGCGCCAGCAGCTTGGAGGGGGGAGAGACCCAGTACTTC.

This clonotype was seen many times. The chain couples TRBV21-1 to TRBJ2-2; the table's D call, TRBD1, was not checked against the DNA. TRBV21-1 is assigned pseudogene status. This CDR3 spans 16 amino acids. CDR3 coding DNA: TGTGCCAGCAGCAAAGCCGGGACACCCGGAACCGGGGAGCTGTTTTTT. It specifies CASSKAGTPGTGELFF.

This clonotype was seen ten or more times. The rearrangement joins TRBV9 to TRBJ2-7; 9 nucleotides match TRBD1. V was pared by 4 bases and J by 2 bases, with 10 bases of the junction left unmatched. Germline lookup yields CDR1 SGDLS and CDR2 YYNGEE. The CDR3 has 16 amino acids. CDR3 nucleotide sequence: TGTGCCAGCAGCCCTCAAACCGGGACAGGGACCTACGAGCAGTACTTC. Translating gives CASSPQTGTGTYEQYF.

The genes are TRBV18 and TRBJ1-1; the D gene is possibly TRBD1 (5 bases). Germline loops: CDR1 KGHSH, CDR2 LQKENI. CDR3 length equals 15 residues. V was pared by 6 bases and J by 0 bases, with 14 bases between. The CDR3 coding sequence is TGTGCCAGCTCCCCAGGTTCGGGGCTGAACACTGAAGCTTTCTTT. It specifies CASSPGSGLNTEAFF.

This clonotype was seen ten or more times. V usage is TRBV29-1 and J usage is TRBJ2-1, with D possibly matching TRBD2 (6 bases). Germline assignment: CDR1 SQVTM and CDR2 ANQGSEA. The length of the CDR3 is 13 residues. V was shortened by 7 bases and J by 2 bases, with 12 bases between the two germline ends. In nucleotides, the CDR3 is TGCAGCGCTCAACGGAGGGCCTACAATGAGCAGTTCTTC. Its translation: CSAQRRAYNEQFF.

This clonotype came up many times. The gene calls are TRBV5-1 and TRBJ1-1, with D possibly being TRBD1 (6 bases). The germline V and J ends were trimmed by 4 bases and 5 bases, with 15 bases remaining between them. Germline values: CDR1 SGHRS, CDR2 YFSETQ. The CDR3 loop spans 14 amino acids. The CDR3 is CASSLQGGDTEAFF. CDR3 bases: TGCGCCAGCAGCCTACAGGGTGGTGATACTGAAGCTTTCTTT.

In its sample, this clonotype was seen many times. The chain's CDR3 is CASSLSQGSPLNQPQHF. In nucleotides, the CDR3 is TGTGCCAGCAGTTTATCACAGGGTAGTCCGCTCAATCAGCCCCAGCATTTT. The chain couples TRBV6-5 to TRBJ1-5, with D possibly matching TRBD1 (6 bases). V was pared by 4 bases and J by 3 bases, with 19 bases between. The CDR3 sequence is 17 residues long. Germline V gene data show CDR1 as MNHEY and CDR2 as SVGAGI.

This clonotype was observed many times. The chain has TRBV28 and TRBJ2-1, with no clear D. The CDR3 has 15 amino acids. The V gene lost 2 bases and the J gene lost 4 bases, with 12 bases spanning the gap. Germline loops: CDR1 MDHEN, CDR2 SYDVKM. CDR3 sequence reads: CASSLNSEVYNEQFF. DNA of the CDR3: TGTGCCAGCAGTTTAAACTCGGAAGTATACAATGAGCAGTTCTTC. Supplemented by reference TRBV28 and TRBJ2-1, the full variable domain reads DVKVTQSSRYLVKRTGEKVFLECVQDMDHENMFWYRQDPGLGLRLIYFSYDVKMKEKGDIPEGYSVSREKKERFSLILESASTNQTSMYLCASSLNSEVYNEQFFGPGTRLTVL.

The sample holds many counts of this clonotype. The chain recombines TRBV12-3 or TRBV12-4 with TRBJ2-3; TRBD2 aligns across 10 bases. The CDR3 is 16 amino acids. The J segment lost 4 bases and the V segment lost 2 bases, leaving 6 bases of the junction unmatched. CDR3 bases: TGTGCCAGCAGTTTAACTAGCGGGGTTGGTCCAGATACGCAGTATTTT. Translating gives CASSLTSGVGPDTQYF.